These T cell receptor beta chains were read from a single sample in a study of T cell repertoires in cytomegalovirus infection. Their antigens are not known. TCRdb reprocessed the reads with MiXCR, giving one entry per CDR3 protein. The table lists approximately 310,000 distinct CDR3 sequences, more than 20% of them singletons. This specimen consisted of cultured PBMCs, obtained from culture after CMV antigen stimulation. The receptors were gathered from a human donor in good health (CMV status not recorded). Some clones in this sample may be carry-over from other donors' samples. Both conserved end residues are part of each CDR3. A D gene is named only where the DNA matches it firmly. Clone size is shown for a subset of rows, as once, few, many or a class of expanded clone.

D gene	clone size	V gene	J gene	CDR3 length	CDR3 DNA	CDR3 protein
.	.	TRBV19	TRBJ2-2	15	TGTGCCAGTAGTACCTCATCCAGGGTAACCGGGGAGCTGTTTTTT	CASSTSSRVTGELFF
TRBD1	once	TRBV4-1	TRBJ1-2	14	TGCGCCAGCAGCCAAGATTTACAGGGGATTGGCTACACCTTC	CASSQDLQGIGYTF
.	.	TRBV7-3	TRBJ2-2	14	TGTGCCAGCAGCCGAGCTGGGGGGAGAGGGGAGCTGTTTTTT	CASSRAGGRGELFF
TRBD1	.	TRBV4-1	TRBJ1-5	15	TGCGCCAGCAGTCCAGGGGGCGCTGGGTTTCAGCCCCAGCATTTT	CASSPGGAGFQPQHF
.	.	TRBV5-1	TRBJ2-7	13	TGCGCCAGCAGCTTGTATGGGGGGTACGAGCAGTACTTC	CASSLYGGYEQYF
TRBD1	.	TRBV7-2	TRBJ2-5	16	TGTGCCAGCAGCTTAGGAGGTGGGGACAGGGGAAGAGACCAGTACTTC	CASSLGGGDRGRDQYF
TRBD2	.	TRBV27	TRBJ2-2	14	TGTGCCAGCAGTTGGTCTAGCGGGAGAGGGGAGCTGTTTTTT	CASSWSSGRGELFF
.	few	TRBV7-8	TRBJ2-2	15	TGTGCCAGCAGCTTAGCGCTCCAGAACACCGGGGAGCTGTTTTTT	CASSLALQNTGELFF
.	many	TRBV7-2	TRBJ1-5	13	TGTGCCAGCACCAAACAGGGAGGTCAGCCCCAGCATTTT	CASTKQGGQPQHF
.	.	TRBV7-3	TRBJ2-3	13	TGTGCCAGCAGCGGGTCTAGCACAGATACGCAGTATTTT	CASSGSSTDTQYF
.	.	TRBV4-3	TRBJ2-4	18	TGCGCCAGCAGCCACCGACCGAGACGAGAACTAGCCAAAAACATTCAGTACTTC	CASSHRPRRELAKNIQYF
TRBD1	.	TRBV4-1	TRBJ1-1	17	TGCGCCAGCAGCCAAGACCTTTCCGGGACAGGAAACACTGAAGCTTTCTTT	CASSQDLSGTGNTEAFF
TRBD2	many	TRBV27	TRBJ2-1	15	TGTGCCAGCAGCCGACTAGCGGGACGTGCGTATGAGCAGTTCTTC	CASSRLAGRAYEQFF
.	.	TRBV25-1	TRBJ2-1	16	TGTGCCAGCACAACGAGCGGGCGTTTCTCCTACAATGAGCAGTTCTTC	CASTTSGRFSYNEQFF
TRBD2	.	TRBV5-1	TRBJ2-3	15	TGCGCCAGCAGCTTGCAAGCGGGGGGCACAGATACGCAGTATTTT	CASSLQAGGTDTQYF
TRBD2	.	TRBV7-2	TRBJ2-3	16	TGTGCCAGCAGCCCCCTGGCTAGCGGGCTCACAGATACGCAGTATTTT	CASSPLASGLTDTQYF
TRBD2	many	TRBV7-2	TRBJ2-1	15	TGTGCCAGCAGCTTAGTATCTAGCGGAAACAATGAGCAGTTCTTC	CASSLVSSGNNEQFF
TRBD2	.	TRBV7-2	TRBJ2-1	17	TGTGCCAGCAGCTCTCGATCGGCGGGAGGATGGACTAATGAGCAGTTCTTC	CASSSRSAGGWTNEQFF
TRBD2	few	TRBV19	TRBJ2-3	16	TGTGCCACCAGTAGGGAGACTAGCGCCCGTTGGGATACGCAGTATTTT	CATSRETSARWDTQYF
.	.	TRBV10-3	TRBJ1-4	14	TGTGCCACCTCAGCCCGGCAAACTAATGAAAAACTGTTTTTT	CATSARQTNEKLFF
.	.	TRBV28	TRBJ2-5	12	TGTGCCACCCGCCGAGGGCAAGAGACCCAGTACTTC	CATRRGQETQYF
TRBD2	few	TRBV7-2	TRBJ2-1	15	TGTGCCAGCAGCTTAGAGCGGGGGCTACACAATGAGCAGTTCTTC	CASSLERGLHNEQFF
TRBD2	.	TRBV12-5	TRBJ2-2	16	TGTGCTAGTGGTTTGGCTAGCGGGACAATCACCGGGGAGCTGTTTTTT	CASGLASGTITGELFF
TRBD1	.	TRBV7-2	TRBJ1-3	15	TGTGCCAGCAGCTTCAGGGGGCTAGCTGGAAACACCATATATTTT	CASSFRGLAGNTIYF
TRBD2	.	TRBV6-2/TRBV6-3	TRBJ2-1	12	TGTGCCAGCAGTTACTTGTGGCGGGAGGCGTTCTTC	CASSYLWREAFF
.	many	TRBV7-2	TRBJ2-3	15	TGTGCCAGCAGCTTCTCAGCGGACTACACAGATACGCAGTATTTT	CASSFSADYTDTQYF
TRBD1	few	TRBV9	TRBJ2-1	15	TGTGCCAGCAGCGCACAGGGGGGATCGGTCAATGAGCAGTTCTTC	CASSAQGGSVNEQFF
.	many	TRBV10-3	TRBJ2-1	15	TGTGCCATCAGTGACTCTAGCGACTCCTACAATGAGCAGTTCTTC	CAISDSSDSYNEQFF
.	few	TRBV19	TRBJ1-2	11	TGTGCCAGTAGTTCTTTCGGAGGCTACACCTTC	CASSSFGGYTF
.	many	TRBV4-1	TRBJ2-3	15	TGCGCCAGCAGCCAAGAGCAGCGGGGCACAGATACGCAGTATTTT	CASSQEQRGTDTQYF
.	few	TRBV7-2	TRBJ2-1	15	TGTGCCAGCAGCTTGTCCCGGGGAACTTACAATGAGCAGTTCTTC	CASSLSRGTYNEQFF
.	.	TRBV28	TRBJ1-2	13	TGTGCCAGCAGTTCGACAGGTCACTATGGCTACACCTTC	CASSSTGHYGYTF
.	.	TRBV28	TRBJ2-7	16	TGTGCCAGCAGTTTATCGGAGGGCCTTCGTCGCGGGGAGCAGTACTTC	CASSLSEGLRRGEQYF
.	.	TRBV18	TRBJ2-5	14	TGTGCCAGCTCACCACCCCCCGAGGGAGAGACCCAGTACTTC	CASSPPPEGETQYF
.	few	TRBV7-2	TRBJ2-1	15	TGTGCCAGCAGCCTCACCGGGGTCAGAGGGAATGAGCAGTTCTTC	CASSLTGVRGNEQFF
TRBD2	few	TRBV7-9	TRBJ2-2	17	TGTGCCAGCCCATTCAAACTAGCGGGAGATCCCCACGGGGAGCTGTTTTTT	CASPFKLAGDPHGELFF
.	.	TRBV7-2	TRBJ2-3	15	TGTGCCAGCAGCTTCTGGAATCCCGGCACAGATACGCAGTATTTT	CASSFWNPGTDTQYF
.	few	TRBV20-1	TRBJ2-4	13	TGCAGTGCCAATGACAGGGCCAAAAACATTCAGTACTTC	CSANDRAKNIQYF
TRBD2	many	TRBV9	TRBJ2-1	16	TGTGCCAGCAGCGTTAGCGGGGGTCTCTCTTACAATGAGCAGTTCTTC	CASSVSGGLSYNEQFF
TRBD2	few	TRBV12-3/TRBV12-4	TRBJ2-7	16	TGTGCCAGCAGTCCCCCCGGGAGGGGCGACTCCTACGAGCAGTACTTC	CASSPPGRGDSYEQYF
.	few	TRBV6-2/TRBV6-3	TRBJ2-5	14	TGTGCCAGCATCCCCCTAGGGGGACAAGAGACCCAGTACTTC	CASIPLGGQETQYF
.	.	TRBV29-1	TRBJ2-3	14	TGCAGCGTTGCGGGGGGCTGGAGCACAGATACGCAGTATTTT	CSVAGGWSTDTQYF
.	.	TRBV27	TRBJ1-1	15	TGTGCCAGCAGTCCTATGAACAGGGCGAACACTGAAGCTTTCTTT	CASSPMNRANTEAFF
TRBD1	.	TRBV18	TRBJ2-3	16	TGTGCCAGCTCACCAACCCTAACAGGGGGATCGGATACGCAGTATTTT	CASSPTLTGGSDTQYF
.	many	TRBV7-2	TRBJ1-5	13	TGTGCCAGCAGCCGGGACGTCTCTCAGCCCCAGCATTTT	CASSRDVSQPQHF
TRBD2	.	TRBV7-8	TRBJ2-2	15	TGTGCCAGCAGCCGGACTAGCGGGCGGACCGGGGAGCTGTTTTTT	CASSRTSGRTGELFF
TRBD2	.	TRBV20-1	TRBJ2-3	13	TGCAGTACCTACCCGACTAGCATGTATACGCAGTATTTT	CSTYPTSMYTQYF
.	.	TRBV28	TRBJ1-3	17	TGTGCCAGCAGCGAACCGGGACACGGAGGCTCTGGAAACACCATATATTTT	CASSEPGHGGSGNTIYF
.	.	TRBV7-9	TRBJ1-5	13	TGTGCCAGCAGCACCGAATCTCCTGGGCCCCAGCATTTT	CASSTESPGPQHF
.	few	TRBV7-2	TRBJ1-6	11	TGTGCCAGCAGCCCCCCAGGTCCCCTCCACTTT	CASSPPGPLHF
.	many	TRBV7-2	TRBJ2-2	15	TGTGCCAGCAGCTTAGCTCAGGGGGGGCTCGGGGAGCTGTTTTTT	CASSLAQGGLGELFF
TRBD2	.	TRBV5-6	TRBJ2-7	14	TGTGCCAGCAGCTTGGGAAGCGGGACCAACGAGCAGTACTTC	CASSLGSGTNEQYF
.	few	TRBV6-5	TRBJ2-3	13	TGTGCCAGCAGTTACCCCGGCACAGATACGCAGTATTTT	CASSYPGTDTQYF
TRBD2	.	TRBV20-1	TRBJ2-1	14	TGCAGTGCTTTGACTAGCGGGAGGTACTATGAGCAGTTCTTC	CSALTSGRYYEQFF
TRBD1	few	TRBV19	TRBJ1-1	13	TGTGCCAGTAGGGACAGGCTGAACACTGAAGCTTTCTTT	CASRDRLNTEAFF